This is a list of T cell receptor beta chains from one sample in a study of human T cells and chemical hapten exposure. Via MiXCR, TCRdb re-called the RACE reads, giving one row per CDR3 protein. This table holds 50,000 to 70,000 distinct CDR3 sequences, 9.5% to 10% found once. This sample comprised whole blood, obtained in connection with sensitization to the hapten diphenylcyclopropenone (DPC). The receptor set was obtained from a man between 40 and 49 years old with alopecia areata. Some clones in this sample may be carry-over from other donors' samples. The CDR3 runs from the conserved cysteine through the conserved F or W. D genes are given only for firm matches. Some rows have no size entry. The others give once, few or many, or a class for an expanded clone.

abundance: few; v_gene: TRBV27; d_gene: -; j_gene: TRBJ1-1; CDR3aa: CASRSQGVTEAFF; CDR3nt: TGTGCCAGCAGATCACAGGGAGTTACTGAAGCTTTCTTT
abundance: -; v_gene: TRBV15; d_gene: -; j_gene: TRBJ2-7; CDR3aa: CATSRVGIEQYF; CDR3nt: TGTGCCACCAGCAGAGTTGGGATCGAGCAGTACTTC
abundance: many; v_gene: TRBV20-1; d_gene: TRBD1; j_gene: TRBJ2-1; CDR3aa: CSAARGLESNEQFF; CDR3nt: TGCAGTGCTGCCAGGGGGCTTGAATCCAATGAGCAGTTCTTC
abundance: -; v_gene: TRBV7-2; d_gene: -; j_gene: TRBJ2-2; CDR3aa: CASSSQMYTGELFF; CDR3nt: TGTGCCAGCAGCTCCCAGATGTACACCGGGGAGCTGTTTTTT
abundance: few; v_gene: TRBV7-9; d_gene: -; j_gene: TRBJ2-1; CDR3aa: CASSLEFGTESYNEQFF; CDR3nt: TGTGCCAGCAGCTTAGAGTTCGGGACGGAGTCCTACAATGAGCAGTTCTTC
abundance: -; v_gene: TRBV6-2/TRBV6-3; d_gene: TRBD1; j_gene: TRBJ1-1; CDR3aa: CASRQGANTEAFF; CDR3nt: TGTGCCAGCAGGCAGGGGGCGAACACTGAAGCTTTCTTT
abundance: -; v_gene: TRBV2; d_gene: -; j_gene: TRBJ2-7; CDR3aa: CASRDFRDTQKAYF; CDR3nt: TGTGCCAGCAGAGACTTCCGGGACACGCAGAAGGCGTACTTC
abundance: -; v_gene: TRBV24-1; d_gene: -; j_gene: TRBJ2-2; CDR3aa: CATSDIWNTGELFF; CDR3nt: TGTGCCACCAGTGATATATGGAACACCGGGGAGCTGTTTTTT
abundance: few; v_gene: TRBV6-2/TRBV6-3; d_gene: -; j_gene: TRBJ2-1; CDR3aa: CASSSGNHYEQFF; CDR3nt: TGTGCCAGCAGTTCGGGGAACCATTATGAGCAGTTCTTC
abundance: -; v_gene: TRBV24-1; d_gene: -; j_gene: TRBJ2-3; CDR3aa: CATSPRGLSTHTDTQYF; CDR3nt: TGTGCCACCAGTCCCAGGGGTCTATCCACACACACAGATACGCAGTATTTT
abundance: -; v_gene: TRBV20-1; d_gene: TRBD1; j_gene: TRBJ2-2; CDR3aa: CSARDFQGVIGELFF; CDR3nt: TGCAGTGCTAGAGATTTTCAGGGGGTTATCGGGGAGCTGTTTTTT
abundance: -; v_gene: TRBV20-1; d_gene: -; j_gene: TRBJ2-3; CDR3aa: CSATLTDTQYF; CDR3nt: TGCAGTGCTACTCTTACAGATACGCAGTATTTT
abundance: few; v_gene: TRBV28; d_gene: -; j_gene: TRBJ2-2; CDR3aa: CASSLLGGPGGTGELFF; CDR3nt: TGTGCCAGCAGTTTATTAGGCGGCCCTGGAGGGACCGGGGAGCTGTTTTTT
abundance: many; v_gene: TRBV10-2; d_gene: -; j_gene: TRBJ2-6; CDR3aa: CASSWDRSGANVLTF; CDR3nt: TGCGCCAGCAGTTGGGACCGCTCTGGGGCCAACGTCCTGACTTTC
abundance: -; v_gene: TRBV20-1; d_gene: -; j_gene: TRBJ1-1; CDR3aa: CSAGNQNTEAFF; CDR3nt: TGCAGTGCTGGCAATCAGAACACTGAAGCTTTCTTT
abundance: few; v_gene: TRBV5-1; d_gene: TRBD1; j_gene: TRBJ2-7; CDR3aa: CASSLRQGNIEQYF; CDR3nt: TGCGCCAGCAGCTTGAGACAGGGGAACATCGAGCAGTACTTC
abundance: many; v_gene: TRBV6-2/TRBV6-3; d_gene: TRBD1; j_gene: TRBJ2-1; CDR3aa: CASSYGGTGSDEQFF; CDR3nt: TGTGCCAGCAGTTACGGGGGGACAGGGTCGGATGAGCAGTTCTTC
abundance: -; v_gene: TRBV10-3; d_gene: -; j_gene: TRBJ2-7; CDR3aa: CAISESSGSTYEQYF; CDR3nt: TGTGCCATCAGTGAGTCGAGCGGGTCGACCTACGAGCAGTACTTC
abundance: many; v_gene: TRBV6-6; d_gene: -; j_gene: TRBJ1-1; CDR3aa: CASSYSQTTEAFF; CDR3nt: TGTGCCAGCAGTTACTCACAGACCACTGAAGCTTTCTTT
abundance: -; v_gene: TRBV18; d_gene: -; j_gene: TRBJ1-1; CDR3aa: CASSPTENTEAFF; CDR3nt: TGTGCCAGCTCACCAACAGAGAACACTGAAGCTTTCTTT
abundance: few; v_gene: TRBV5-5; d_gene: -; j_gene: TRBJ1-4; CDR3aa: CASSRGGRTNEKLFF; CDR3nt: TGTGCCAGCAGCCGTGGGGGGCGAACTAATGAAAAACTGTTTTTT
abundance: -; v_gene: TRBV28; d_gene: -; j_gene: TRBJ1-6; CDR3aa: CASWRRGPSPLHF; CDR3nt: TGTGCCAGCTGGCGCAGGGGCCCTTCACCCCTCCACTTT
abundance: few; v_gene: TRBV11-3; d_gene: -; j_gene: TRBJ1-1; CDR3aa: CASNENGGFRNTEAFF; CDR3nt: TGTGCCAGCAACGAGAACGGAGGATTTCGGAACACTGAAGCTTTCTTT
abundance: many; v_gene: TRBV25-1; d_gene: -; j_gene: TRBJ1-1; CDR3aa: CASSEGEPRGAFF; CDR3nt: TGTGCCAGCAGTGAAGGAGAACCTAGGGGAGCTTTCTTT
abundance: many; v_gene: TRBV27; d_gene: -; j_gene: TRBJ2-2; CDR3aa: CASSFGYANTGELFF; CDR3nt: TGTGCCAGCAGTTTTGGCTATGCGAACACCGGGGAGCTGTTTTTT
abundance: few; v_gene: TRBV28; d_gene: -; j_gene: TRBJ2-4; CDR3aa: CASSLAPGQVIQYF; CDR3nt: TGTGCCAGCAGTTTGGCGCCCGGGCAAGTCATTCAGTACTTC
abundance: -; v_gene: TRBV7-8; d_gene: -; j_gene: TRBJ2-1; CDR3aa: CASSLRGSLYNEQFF; CDR3nt: TGTGCCAGCAGCTTACGGGGATCCCTCTACAATGAGCAGTTCTTC
abundance: few; v_gene: TRBV29-1; d_gene: TRBD2; j_gene: TRBJ2-1; CDR3aa: CSVEDSRDPAGTDEQFF; CDR3nt: TGCAGCGTTGAAGATTCTCGGGATCCAGCGGGAACGGATGAGCAGTTCTTC
abundance: few; v_gene: TRBV24-1; d_gene: -; j_gene: TRBJ2-1; CDR3aa: CATSDPAGEQFF; CDR3nt: TGTGCCACCAGTGACCCCGCTGGGGAGCAGTTCTTC
abundance: -; v_gene: TRBV6-1; d_gene: -; j_gene: TRBJ2-2; CDR3aa: CASSYNWRLNTGELFF; CDR3nt: TGTGCCAGCAGTTACAATTGGAGATTGAACACCGGGGAGCTGTTTTTT
abundance: -; v_gene: TRBV5-1; d_gene: -; j_gene: TRBJ2-2; CDR3aa: CASSLAVLALDTGELFF; CDR3nt: TGCGCCAGCAGCTTGGCCGTACTAGCTCTAGACACCGGGGAGCTGTTTTTT
abundance: -; v_gene: TRBV2; d_gene: -; j_gene: TRBJ2-2; CDR3aa: CASRAGTLNTGELFF; CDR3nt: TGTGCCAGCAGAGCCGGGACTCTGAACACCGGGGAGCTGTTTTTT
abundance: many; v_gene: TRBV6-6; d_gene: -; j_gene: TRBJ1-6; CDR3aa: CASSASGSSPLHF; CDR3nt: TGTGCCAGCAGCGCGTCAGGAAGTTCACCCCTCCACTTT
abundance: many; v_gene: TRBV11-2; d_gene: -; j_gene: TRBJ2-5; CDR3aa: CASSLWALETQYF; CDR3nt: TGTGCCAGCAGCTTATGGGCTTTGGAGACCCAGTACTTC
abundance: few; v_gene: TRBV12-3/TRBV12-4; d_gene: TRBD2; j_gene: TRBJ2-5; CDR3aa: CASRVSGSGAGETQYF; CDR3nt: TGTGCCAGCAGAGTTAGCGGGAGCGGGGCTGGGGAGACCCAGTACTTC
abundance: -; v_gene: TRBV9; d_gene: TRBD2; j_gene: TRBJ2-1; CDR3aa: CASSARDLAGGPNEQFF; CDR3nt: TGTGCCAGCAGCGCCAGGGATCTCGCGGGAGGGCCTAATGAGCAGTTCTTC
abundance: few; v_gene: TRBV25-1; d_gene: -; j_gene: TRBJ2-2; CDR3aa: CASSEYQTGELFF; CDR3nt: TGTGCCAGCAGTGAATATCAGACCGGGGAGCTGTTTTTT
abundance: many; v_gene: TRBV12-3/TRBV12-4; d_gene: TRBD1; j_gene: TRBJ2-7; CDR3aa: CASSLLTDRGHYEQYF; CDR3nt: TGTGCCAGCAGTTTGCTGACGGACAGGGGGCACTACGAGCAGTACTTC
abundance: -; v_gene: TRBV11-2; d_gene: -; j_gene: TRBJ2-1; CDR3aa: CASSLMRGVEFF; CDR3nt: TGTGCCAGCAGCCTCATGCGCGGGGTGGAGTTCTTC
abundance: few; v_gene: TRBV11-2; d_gene: TRBD2; j_gene: TRBJ2-1; CDR3aa: CASLGREGINEQFF; CDR3nt: TGTGCCAGCTTGGGGCGGGAGGGGATCAATGAGCAGTTCTTC
abundance: -; v_gene: TRBV12-3/TRBV12-4; d_gene: -; j_gene: TRBJ2-1; CDR3aa: CASSRDSTYNEQFF; CDR3nt: TGTGCCAGCAGCCGGGACTCTACCTACAATGAGCAGTTCTTC
abundance: -; v_gene: TRBV2; d_gene: -; j_gene: TRBJ1-2; CDR3aa: CASSERAYGYTF; CDR3nt: TGTGCCAGCAGTGAACGGGCCTATGGCTACACCTTC
abundance: -; v_gene: TRBV7-9; d_gene: -; j_gene: TRBJ1-4; CDR3aa: CASSQSVLGNEKLFF; CDR3nt: TGTGCCAGCAGTCAGTCGGTTTTAGGGAATGAAAAACTGTTTTTT
abundance: few; v_gene: TRBV27; d_gene: -; j_gene: TRBJ1-1; CDR3aa: CASSFYAGNTEAFF; CDR3nt: TGTGCCAGCAGTTTTTACGCCGGTAACACTGAAGCTTTCTTT
abundance: -; v_gene: TRBV29-1; d_gene: TRBD1; j_gene: TRBJ2-5; CDR3aa: CSVFRDSGQETQYF; CDR3nt: TGCAGCGTTTTCCGGGACAGTGGGCAAGAGACCCAGTACTTC
abundance: many; v_gene: TRBV10-3; d_gene: -; j_gene: TRBJ2-5; CDR3aa: CAISESGSYQETQYF; CDR3nt: TGTGCCATCAGTGAGTCAGGATCGTACCAAGAGACCCAGTACTTC
abundance: -; v_gene: TRBV6-5; d_gene: -; j_gene: TRBJ2-5; CDR3aa: CASSLERAYQETQYF; CDR3nt: TGTGCCAGCAGTCTAGAGCGGGCGTACCAAGAGACCCAGTACTTC
abundance: few; v_gene: TRBV2; d_gene: -; j_gene: TRBJ1-3; CDR3aa: CASIRTETLNTIYF; CDR3nt: TGTGCCAGCATTCGGACAGAGACGTTAAACACCATATATTTT
abundance: -; v_gene: TRBV6-5; d_gene: -; j_gene: TRBJ1-1; CDR3aa: CASRDRNTEAFF; CDR3nt: TGTGCCAGCAGGGACAGGAACACTGAAGCTTTCTTT
abundance: few; v_gene: TRBV12-3/TRBV12-4; d_gene: -; j_gene: TRBJ1-2; CDR3aa: CASTQGIGYTF; CDR3nt: TGTGCCAGCACTCAAGGGATTGGCTACACCTTC
abundance: -; v_gene: TRBV9; d_gene: -; j_gene: TRBJ2-3; CDR3aa: CASSVGALTDTQYF; CDR3nt: TGTGCCAGCAGCGTGGGGGCGCTCACAGATACGCAGTATTTT
abundance: few; v_gene: TRBV29-1; d_gene: -; j_gene: TRBJ2-7; CDR3aa: CSVEGGAGYEQYF; CDR3nt: TGCAGCGTTGAAGGGGGGGCTGGGTACGAGCAGTACTTC
abundance: -; v_gene: TRBV14; d_gene: TRBD1; j_gene: TRBJ2-7; CDR3aa: CASSQGPGQGKNEQYF; CDR3nt: TGTGCCAGCAGCCAAGGTCCGGGACAGGGAAAGAACGAGCAGTACTTC
abundance: few; v_gene: TRBV29-1; d_gene: -; j_gene: TRBJ2-7; CDR3aa: CSVGPSADEQYF; CDR3nt: TGCAGCGTTGGGCCTAGCGCCGACGAGCAGTACTTC
abundance: -; v_gene: TRBV4-2; d_gene: -; j_gene: TRBJ2-7; CDR3aa: CASSQDPSESYEQYF; CDR3nt: TGTGCCAGCAGCCAAGACCCCTCGGAGTCCTACGAGCAGTACTTC
abundance: many; v_gene: TRBV11-1; d_gene: -; j_gene: TRBJ1-1; CDR3aa: CASSHRPPEAFF; CDR3nt: TGTGCCAGCAGCCATCGGCCCCCTGAAGCTTTCTTT
abundance: -; v_gene: TRBV28; d_gene: TRBD1; j_gene: TRBJ2-5; CDR3aa: CASSLARGQRYF; CDR3nt: TGTGCCAGCAGTTTAGCCAGGGGGCAAAGGTACTTC
abundance: -; v_gene: TRBV27; d_gene: TRBD2; j_gene: TRBJ2-7; CDR3aa: CASSLSGLAPSYEQYF; CDR3nt: TGTGCCAGCAGTTTATCGGGACTAGCGCCGTCCTACGAGCAGTACTTC
abundance: many; v_gene: TRBV20-1; d_gene: -; j_gene: TRBJ2-5; CDR3aa: CSARDTQRTVQETQYF; CDR3nt: TGCAGTGCTAGAGATACCCAGCGAACAGTTCAAGAGACCCAGTACTTC
abundance: -; v_gene: TRBV10-3; d_gene: -; j_gene: TRBJ2-7; CDR3aa: CAISEAYVGGYEQYF; CDR3nt: TGTGCCATCAGTGAGGCGTATGTTGGGGGCTACGAGCAGTACTTC